One TCR beta chain is described in this entry. V was shortened by 4 bases and J by 5 bases, with 8 bases between the two germline ends. The germline CDR1 and CDR2 sequences are PRHDT and FYEKMQ (reference sequence). This CDR3 region has 12 residues. As to treatment: randomized to nivolumab then ipilimumab (arm A) or the reverse (arm B). The data were obtained in a study of sequential checkpoint blockade in melanoma. Study overall: Maintenance nivolumab came after either treatment sequence.

Generated by immunoSEQ multiplex PCR, the TCRdb table keeps only in-frame clones and is missing some. This table holds under 45,000 clones, 84% found once. This clonotype originated in a human donor with melanoma. J is TRBJ2-5 and V is TRBV13; D uncertain. The source was CD8+ T cells sorted from blood (inferred from file names), collected from a patient given nivolumab and ipilimumab in sequence. The CDR3 sequence is CASSSYPETQYF. As DNA, the CDR3 is TGTGCCAGCAGCTCCTACCCGGAGACCCAGTACTTC.